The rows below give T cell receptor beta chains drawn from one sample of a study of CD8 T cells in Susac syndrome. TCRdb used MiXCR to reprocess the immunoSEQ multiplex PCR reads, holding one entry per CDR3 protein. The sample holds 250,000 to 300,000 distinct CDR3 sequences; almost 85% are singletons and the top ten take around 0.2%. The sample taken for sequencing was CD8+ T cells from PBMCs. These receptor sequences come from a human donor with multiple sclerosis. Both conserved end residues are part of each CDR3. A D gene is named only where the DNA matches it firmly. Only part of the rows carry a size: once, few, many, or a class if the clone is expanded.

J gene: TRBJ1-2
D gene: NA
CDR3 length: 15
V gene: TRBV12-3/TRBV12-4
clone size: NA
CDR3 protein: CASSESQSRLMGYTF
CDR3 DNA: TGTGCCAGCAGTGAATCGCAGAGTAGATTAATGGGCTACACCTTC

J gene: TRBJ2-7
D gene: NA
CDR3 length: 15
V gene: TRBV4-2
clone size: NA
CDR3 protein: CASRPEGTLSYEQYF
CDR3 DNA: TGTGCCAGCCGCCCGGAGGGCACCCTATCCTACGAGCAGTACTTC

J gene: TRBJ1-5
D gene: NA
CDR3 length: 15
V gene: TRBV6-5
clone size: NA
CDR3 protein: CASSYSSASNQPQHF
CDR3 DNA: TGTGCCAGCAGTTACTCGTCCGCTAGCAATCAGCCCCAGCATTTT

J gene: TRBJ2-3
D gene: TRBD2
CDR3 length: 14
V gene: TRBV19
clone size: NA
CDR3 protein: CATHASGRGDTQYF
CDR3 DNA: TGTGCCACCCATGCTAGCGGGAGAGGGGATACGCAGTATTTT

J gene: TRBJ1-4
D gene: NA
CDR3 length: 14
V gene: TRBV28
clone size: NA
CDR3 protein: CASSGGANGEKLFF
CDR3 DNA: TGTGCCAGCAGTGGGGGGGCGAATGGGGAAAAACTGTTTTTT

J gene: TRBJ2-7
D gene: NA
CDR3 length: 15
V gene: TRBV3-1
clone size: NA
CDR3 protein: CASSQGFTGIYEQYF
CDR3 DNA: TGTGCCAGCAGCCAAGGGTTTACTGGCATCTACGAGCAGTACTTC

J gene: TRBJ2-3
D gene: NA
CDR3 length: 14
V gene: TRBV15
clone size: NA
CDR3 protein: CATSRHSGADTQYF
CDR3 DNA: TGTGCCACCAGCAGGCACTCAGGGGCAGATACGCAGTATTTT

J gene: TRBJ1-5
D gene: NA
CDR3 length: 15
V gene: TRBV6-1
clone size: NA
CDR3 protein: CASSIINDSNQPQHF
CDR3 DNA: TGTGCCAGCAGTATCATAAACGATAGCAATCAGCCCCAGCATTTT

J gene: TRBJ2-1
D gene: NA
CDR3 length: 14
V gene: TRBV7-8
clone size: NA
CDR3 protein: CASSLGAGAGEQFF
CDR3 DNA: TGTGCCAGCAGCTTAGGCGCAGGGGCAGGTGAGCAGTTCTTC

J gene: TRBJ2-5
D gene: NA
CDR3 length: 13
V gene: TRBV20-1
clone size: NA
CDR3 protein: CSARSLGKETQYF
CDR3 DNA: TGCAGTGCTAGAAGTCTGGGCAAAGAGACCCAGTACTTC

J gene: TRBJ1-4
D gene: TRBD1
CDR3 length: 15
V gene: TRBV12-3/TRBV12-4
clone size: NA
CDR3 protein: CASSRQGATNEKLFF
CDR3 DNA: TGTGCCAGCAGTCGACAGGGTGCAACTAATGAAAAACTGTTTTTT

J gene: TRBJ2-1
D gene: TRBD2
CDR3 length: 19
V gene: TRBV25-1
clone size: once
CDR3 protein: CASSERSVWSGSSYNEQFF
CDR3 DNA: TGTGCCAGCAGTGAACGGAGTGTGTGGAGCGGGAGTTCCTACAATGAGCAGTTCTTC

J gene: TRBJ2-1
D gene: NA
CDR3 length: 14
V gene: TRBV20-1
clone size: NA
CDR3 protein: CRIHVGLACNEQFF
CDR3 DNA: TGCAGAATCCACGTAGGACTTGCATGCAATGAGCAGTTCTTC

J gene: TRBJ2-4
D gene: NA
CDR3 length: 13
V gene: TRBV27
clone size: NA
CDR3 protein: CASSFGVGGIQYF
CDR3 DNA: TGTGCCAGCAGTTTTGGGGTAGGAGGCATTCAGTACTTC

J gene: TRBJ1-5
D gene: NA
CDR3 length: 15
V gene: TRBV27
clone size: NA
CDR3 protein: CASSFVSGNNQPQHF
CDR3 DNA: TGTGCCAGCAGTTTTGTTTCGGGCAACAATCAGCCCCAGCATTTT

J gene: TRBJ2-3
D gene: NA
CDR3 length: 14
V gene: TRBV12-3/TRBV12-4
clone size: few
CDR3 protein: CASSFSGDTDTQYF
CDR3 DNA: TGTGCCAGCAGTTTCTCCGGAGACACAGATACGCAGTATTTT

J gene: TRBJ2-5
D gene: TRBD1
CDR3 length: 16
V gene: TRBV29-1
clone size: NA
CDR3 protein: CSATYRDRGYQETQYF
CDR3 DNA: TGCAGCGCAACCTACCGGGACAGGGGGTACCAAGAGACCCAGTACTTC

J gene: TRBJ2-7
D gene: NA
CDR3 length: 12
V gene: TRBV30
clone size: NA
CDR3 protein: CAWSVRGSEQYF
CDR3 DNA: TGTGCCTGGAGTGTACGGGGGTCCGAGCAGTACTTC

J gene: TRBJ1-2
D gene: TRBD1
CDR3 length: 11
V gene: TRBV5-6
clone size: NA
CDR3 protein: CASSDRDGYTF
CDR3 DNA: TGTGCCAGCAGCGACAGGGATGGCTACACCTTC

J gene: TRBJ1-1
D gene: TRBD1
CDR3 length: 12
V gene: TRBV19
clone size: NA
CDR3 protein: CASGQGVTEAFF
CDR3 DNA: TGTGCCAGTGGACAGGGGGTCACTGAAGCTTTCTTT

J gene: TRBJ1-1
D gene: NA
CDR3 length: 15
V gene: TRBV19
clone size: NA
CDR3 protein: CATSRDIMMNTEAFF
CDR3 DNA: TGTGCCACCTCCCGGGACATAATGATGAACACTGAAGCTTTCTTT

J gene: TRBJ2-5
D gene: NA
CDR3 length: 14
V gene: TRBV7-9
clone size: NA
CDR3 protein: CASSLGYGAETQYF
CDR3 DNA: TGTGCCAGCAGCTTAGGGTATGGGGCGGAGACCCAGTACTTC

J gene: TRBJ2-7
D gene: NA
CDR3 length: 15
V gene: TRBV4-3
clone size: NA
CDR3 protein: CASSQDSTVTYEQYF
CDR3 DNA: TGCGCCAGCAGCCAAGACTCGACAGTTACCTACGAGCAGTACTTC

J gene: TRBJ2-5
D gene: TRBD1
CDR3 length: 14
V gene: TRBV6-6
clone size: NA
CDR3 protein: CASSYLDREETQYF
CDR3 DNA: TGTGCCAGCAGTTACCTAGACAGGGAAGAGACCCAGTACTTC